This T cell receptor (beta chain) was observed in a study of cytomegalovirus exposure and HLA in healthy donors. V was cut by 4 bases and J by 7 bases, with 16 bases left in between. From germline, CDR1 is MGHRA and CDR2 YSYEKL. CDR3 length: 14 residues. Of note for this clone: The target antigen is unknown.

In the PCR, 60 Vbeta and 13 Jbeta primers were used. Here immunoSEQ multiplex PCR was the method, and the copy in TCRdb shows in-frame clones only, minus some. The data hold 200,000 to 250,000 clones, with about 81% observed a single time. General study points: Among the most significant clusters, several appeared linked to common viral pathogens in a later analysis. Later, an analysis showed that TCR beta chains associated with HLA were more clonally expanded than others that were equally common. High specificity and sensitivity for cytomegalovirus status were reported for the classifier.

J is TRBJ1-2 and V is TRBV4-1; D is possibly TRBD1 (5 bases). What was sequenced was PBMCs. The receptor comes from a woman aged 55-69 years in good health and CMV-seropositive. The CDR3 protein is CASSLGRGMPGYTF. CDR3 nucleotide sequence: TGCGCCAGCAGCCTTGGGAGGGGTATGCCTGGCTACACCTTC.